What follows describes a single TCR beta chain. Its antigen is still unknown. Germline V CDR1 and CDR2: SGHAT, FQNNGV. The CDR3 contains 14 residues. Trimming shortened V by 2 bases and J by 2 bases, and 6 bases separated the two germline ends. TCRdb keeps only in-frame clones here, not all; method: immunoSEQ multiplex PCR. The sample carries roughly 200,000 clones, approximately 61% recorded once. This record belongs to a study of shared clonotypes between healthy human individuals. The study, taken as a whole, reports: It was the few donors that limited the genetic and exposure-history diversity represented. Shared clonotypes across all four donors exceeded non-shared ones in generation probability.

The gene calls are TRBV11-2 and TRBJ2-2; no reliable D call. Sequencing was performed on memory CD4+ T cells sorted from blood. Sample subset: CD45RA-negative fraction. The TCR was taken from a man aged 30 to 45 in good health. The CDR3 is CASSLYLNTGELFF. CDR3 DNA: TGTGCCAGCAGCTTATACCTTAACACCGGGGAGCTGTTTTTT.